One sample yielded the 25 T cell receptor beta chains listed below, sequenced in a study of tumor-infiltrating lymphocytes in primary liver carcinoma. For blood RNA, unsorted whole blood served as the source, and germline DNA was extracted too. TCR beta cDNA was reverse-transcribed from 500 to 550 ng of total RNA. The reaction used a constant-region primer and ProtoScript II reverse transcriptase. Investigators got TCR beta libraries out of three nested multiplex PCR rounds, done with slightly modified ARM-PCR. The two initial PCR rounds, around 11 cycles each, used TRBV1-TRBV30 forward and C-beta reverse primers. TCRdb re-derived calls from the multiplex PCR reads in MiXCR, one entry per CDR3 protein. The table shows fewer than 350,000 distinct CDR3 sequences, with less than 75% occurring only once. Sequenced material: peripheral blood. These TCRs come from a man aged 40-49 years with primary liver carcinoma and hepatitis B virus infection.

V is TRBV5-6 and J is TRBJ1-4; the D gene is possibly TRBD1 (5 bases). The V end was cut by 2 bases, the J end by 3 bases, with 14 bases between. The CDR3 extends over 16 amino acids. Germline lookup yields CDR1 SGHDT and CDR2 YYEEEE. The CDR3 DNA reads as TGTGCCAGCAGCTTCACCAGAGGGGCCTCTAATGAAAAACTGTTTTTT. This gives the protein CASSFTRGASNEKLFF.

On this clonotype itself: Possible read error: a much larger clone is one base away. The rearrangement links TRBV4-2 to TRBJ2-4; 9 bases are shared with TRBD2. Germline assignment: CDR1 LGHNA and CDR2 YNFKEQ. CDR3 length: 16 amino acids. With V trimmed by 0 bases and J by 8 bases, 8 bases remained unmatched. The CDR3 spells CASSQETAREGHIQYF. CDR3 coding DNA: TGTGCCAGCAGCCAAGAAACCGCGCGGGAGGGGCACATTCAGTACTTC.

Regarding this clonotype: Since a much larger clone is just one base distant, this may be a read error. The V gene is TRBV6-1, the J gene TRBJ1-3; D unclear. This CDR3 has 14 residues. Trimming took off 4 bases at V and 1 base at J, with 8 bases between the two ends. Germline CDR1 MNHNS, CDR2 SASEGT. The CDR3 region is CASSAITSGNTIYF. The CDR3 DNA follows: TGTGCCAGCAGTGCAATAACGTCTGGAAACACCATATATTTT.

To note about this clonotype: One base away lies a much larger clone, so this may be a sequencing read error. This rearrangement joins TRBV10-3 to TRBJ2-2, with D perhaps TRBD1 (6 bases). Germline CDR1 is ENHRY and CDR2 is SYGVKD. The CDR3 is 16 residues long. CDR3 coding DNA: TGTGTCATCAGTGAGTCGTTGGGGGCCAACACCGGGGAGCTGTTTTTT. Translating it yields CVISESLGANTGELFF.

In regard to this clonotype: The junction and the germline gene differ at one end; a read error may be behind it. This sequence joins TRBV5-1 and TRBJ1-4; D perhaps matches TRBD1 (5 bases). Germline V gives CDR1 SGHRS, CDR2 YFSETQ. This CDR3 spans 16 amino acids. CDR3 sequence: CTSSPDTGRVCEKLFF. Written as DNA, the CDR3 is TGCACCAGCAGCCCCGATACCGGCAGGGTCTGTGAAAAACTGTTTTTT. Based on the CDR3 plus reference TRBV5-1 and TRBJ1-4, the full variable domain is KAGVTQTPRYLIKTRGQQVTLSCSPISGHRSVSWYQQTPGQGLQFLFEYFSETQRNKGNFPGRFSGRQFSNSRSEMNVSTLELGDSALYLCTSSPDTGRVCEKLFFGSGTQLSVL.

This clonotype has at least ten counts. The chain is built from TRBV6-5 and TRBJ2-5; perhaps TRBD1 as D (6 bases). Deletions cut 0 bases from V and 5 bases from J, with 10 bases between. Germline-derived CDR1 and CDR2 are MNHEY and SVGAGI. CDR3 length: 14 amino acids. This CDR3 is CASSYSGRGETQYF. The CDR3 coding sequence is TGTGCCAGCAGTTACTCAGGCAGGGGCGAGACCCAGTACTTC.

Ten or more counts support this clonotype. This sequence joins TRBV4-3 and TRBJ2-7; possibly TRBD2 for D (6 bases). From germline, CDR1 is LGHNA and CDR2 YSLEER. The CDR3 covers 16 residues. V dropped 0 bases and J dropped 3 bases, with 15 bases sitting between them. CDR3 residues: CASSQERGRTIYEQYF. Here the CDR3 DNA reads TGCGCCAGCAGCCAAGAGCGGGGACGGACCATCTACGAGCAGTACTTC.

This clonotype came up many times. This sequence joins TRBV4-3 and TRBJ2-5; D might be TRBD2 (6 bases). Germline V gives CDR1 LGHNA, CDR2 YSLEER. Trimming took off 1 base at V and 3 bases at J, with 12 bases between the two ends. This CDR3 spans 15 amino acids. In nucleotides, the CDR3 is TGCGCCAGCAGCCAAGGGCAGGGAGGTGAAGAGACCCAGTACTTC. This encodes CASSQGQGGEETQYF.

Concerning this clonotype: A read error is possible here, since a much larger clone lies one base away. The J gene is TRBJ1-1, the V gene TRBV5-4; 8 bases are a match to TRBD1. Per the germline V gene, CDR1 is SGHNT and CDR2 is YYREEE (reference sequence). V shed 3 bases and J 7 bases; nucleotides not matched to a gene: 5. The length of the CDR3 is 13 residues. DNA of the CDR3: TGTGCCAGCAGCTGGAACGGACAGGGTGAAGCTTTCTTT. This translates into CASSWNGQGEAFF.

This clonotype was recorded many times. The chain links TRBV11-2 to TRBJ2-7; 8 bases agree with TRBD2. From germline, CDR1 is SGHAT and CDR2 FQNNGV. This CDR3 is 14 amino acids long. Trimming cost V 1 base and J 6 bases; bases outside gene matches: 5. The CDR3 loop reads CASSLALAGLEQYF. CDR3 in DNA: TGTGCCAGCAGCTTAGCTCTAGCGGGCCTCGAGCAGTACTTC.

This clonotype was seen repeatedly, ten times or more. The CDR3 region has the DNA TGTGCCAGCAGAAGACTGGGGGATGAGCAGTTCTTC. Its protein product is CASRRLGDEQFF. The chain joins TRBV6-2 or TRBV6-3 to TRBJ2-1, with D perhaps given as TRBD1 or TRBD2 (5 bases each). V was pared by 6 bases and J by 8 bases, with 11 bases between. Germline values: CDR1 MNHEY, CDR2 SVGEGT. The CDR3 loop spans 12 amino acids.

As regards this clonotype: A read error may account for a junction end that differs from germline. CDR3 in amino acids: CASSGQGRSPLRF. CDR3 in DNA: TGTGCCAGCAGCGGACAGGGTCGATCACCCCTCCGCTTT. This rearrangement joins TRBV14 to TRBJ1-6; TRBD1 aligns across 8 bases. CDR1 and CDR2 from the germline V gene are SGHDN and FVKESK. The CDR3 consists of 13 residues. The full variable domain, in which reference TRBV14 and TRBJ1-6 provide the parts outside the CDR3, is EAGVTQFPSHSVIEKGQTVTLRCDPISGHDNLYWYRRVMGKEIKFLLHFVKESKQDESGMPNNRFLAERTGGTYSTLKVQPAELEDSGVYFCASSGQGRSPLRFGNGTRLTVT.

Of note for this clonotype: This may be a read error, as it is one base from a much larger clone. V is TRBV4-2 and J is TRBJ2-1; D ambiguous. CDR3 length equals 12 residues. Germline assignment: CDR1 LGHNA and CDR2 YNFKEQ. Trimming shortened V by 0 bases and J by 10 bases, and 7 bases separated the two germline ends. CDR3 coding DNA: TGTGCCAGCAGCCAAGATAGGCTAGAGCAGTTCTTC. The encoded protein is CASSQDRLEQFF.

To note about this clonotype: The conserved phenylalanine or tryptophan is not found at the CDR3 terminus, so this likely reflects a read error. The gene calls are TRBV29-1 and TRBJ1-1; D is unresolved. From germline, CDR1 is SQVTM and CDR2 ANQGSEA. V lost 7 bases and J lost 11, with 14 bases in between. CDR3 length: 10 residues. The CDR3 sequence is CSAEGIAAFY. Written as DNA, the CDR3 is TGCAGCGCTGAGGGAATTGCGGCTTTCTAT.

Notes on this clonotype: The final CDR3 position lacks the conserved phenylalanine or tryptophan, pointing to a likely read error. V and J are TRBV11-2 and TRBJ2-2, with unresolved D. In germline, CDR1 is SGHAT, CDR2 FQNNGV. The CDR3 is 13 amino acids. Written as DNA, the CDR3 is TGTGTCAGCAGCTTATGGAGAACCGGGGAGCTGTTTTTG. Translation: CVSSLWRTGELFL.

Concerning this clonotype itself: A much larger clone is a single base away; this may be a read error. CDR3 residues: CASSQSAGAIEVGKQFF. The DNA of the CDR3 is TGCGCCAGCAGCCAGTCGGCGGGAGCGATAGAGGTTGGTAAGCAGTTCTTC. The chain recombines TRBV4-3 with TRBJ2-1, with 7 bases aligning to TRBD2. The germline V gene encodes CDR1 LGHNA and CDR2 YSLEER. V shed 3 bases, J shed 11 bases, and the junction held 19 bases outside the gene matches. This CDR3 has 17 residues.

This chain uses TRBV9 with TRBJ2-3; D may be TRBD1 (6 bases). Germline values: CDR1 SGDLS, CDR2 YYNGEE. The CDR3 covers 19 residues. Trimming removed 4 bases from V and 2 bases from J, with 26 bases in between. The CDR3 loop reads CASSTPARGHLPFTDTQYF. CDR3 nucleotides: TGTGCCAGCAGCACACCTGCTCGGGGACACCTTCCTTTCACAGATACGCAGTATTTT.

In the case of this clonotype: Likely a read error: the CDR3 ends without its conserved phenylalanine or tryptophan. The V gene is TRBV6-5, the J gene TRBJ1-1; D unclear. Germline CDR1 reads MNHEY; CDR2 reads SVGAGI. The CDR3 runs to 13 residues. The CDR3: CASSLQMNTEAFI. In DNA, the CDR3 is TGTGCCAGCAGCTTACAAATGAACACCGAAGCTTTCATT.

With respect to this clonotype: The conserved phenylalanine or tryptophan normally closing the CDR3 is absent here, so this likely arose from a read error. The genes are TRBV11-2 and TRBJ2-1, with D possibly being TRBD1 or TRBD2 (6 bases each). The CDR3 is made up of 14 amino acids. The V gene's germline CDR1 is SGHAT and CDR2 FQNNGV. The CDR3, as DNA: TGTGCCAGCAGCTTCGGGGGCTCCTACAATGTGCAGTTCTAC. Amino acid sequence: CASSFGGSYNVQFY.

The CDR3 DNA follows: TGTGCCAGCAGCTTTGCGCAGTGCGGGAGGGCTAATCCCGCCTACGAGCAGTACTTC. It translates to CASSFAQCGRANPAYEQYF. The gene calls are TRBV12-1 and TRBJ2-7; the table's D gene call, TRBD2, was not cross checked with the DNA. TRBV12-1 is a documented pseudogene. This CDR3 is 19 amino acids long.

In its sample, this clonotype was seen a few times. This may arise from a read error, as a much more abundant clone is one base away. The rearrangement uses TRBV4-1 and TRBJ1-5; D gene ambiguous. Germline V gives CDR1 MGHRA, CDR2 YSYEKL. This CDR3 region has 17 residues. This CDR3 reads CARSQDPGTIGNQPQHF. CDR3 bases: TGCGCCAGGAGCCAAGACCCTGGAACCATTGGGAATCAGCCCCAGCATTTT.

This clonotype turned up a few times. This may be a read error, as it is one base from a much larger clone. The chain links TRBV29-1 to TRBJ1-2, with a tentative D call TRBD1 (6 bases). Germline assignment: CDR1 SQVTM and CDR2 ANQGSEA. The CDR3 has 12 amino acids. The ends were cut back, 5 bases at V and 3 bases at J, with 10 bases in the middle. The CDR3: CSVWDIYYGYTF. Here the CDR3 DNA reads TGCAGCGTTTGGGACATATACTATGGCTACACCTTC.

V and J are TRBV6-2 or TRBV6-3 and TRBJ1-1; D ambiguous. Germline V gene data show CDR1 as MNHEY and CDR2 as SVGEGT. The CDR3 contains 12 residues. Trimming left V 5 bases short and J 6 bases short, with 10 bases between. This CDR3 is CASSKGRPEAFF. CDR3 in DNA: TGTGCCAGCAGTAAGGGCAGGCCTGAAGCTTTCTTT.

Concerning this clonotype: The junction does not match germline at one end; this may be a read error. This chain connects TRBV12-3 or TRBV12-4 to TRBJ2-7; D possibly corresponds to TRBD2 (6 bases). The CDR3 is made up of 16 amino acids. CDR3 sequence (DNA): TGTGCCAGCAGTACCCGACTAGTCCCCCCCTTCTACGAGCAGTGCTTC. This gives the protein CASSTRLVPPFYEQCF.

Ten or more counts support this clonotype. The rearrangement links TRBV10-3 to TRBJ1-1; the D gene is possibly TRBD1 (6 bases). V was clipped by 2 bases and J by 11 bases, with 12 bases between them. CDR3 size: 12 residues. In germline, CDR1 is ENHRY, CDR2 SYGVKD. The CDR3 region is CAISEDTQGAFF. The CDR3 DNA reads as TGTGCCATCAGTGAGGACACCCAGGGGGCTTTCTTT.